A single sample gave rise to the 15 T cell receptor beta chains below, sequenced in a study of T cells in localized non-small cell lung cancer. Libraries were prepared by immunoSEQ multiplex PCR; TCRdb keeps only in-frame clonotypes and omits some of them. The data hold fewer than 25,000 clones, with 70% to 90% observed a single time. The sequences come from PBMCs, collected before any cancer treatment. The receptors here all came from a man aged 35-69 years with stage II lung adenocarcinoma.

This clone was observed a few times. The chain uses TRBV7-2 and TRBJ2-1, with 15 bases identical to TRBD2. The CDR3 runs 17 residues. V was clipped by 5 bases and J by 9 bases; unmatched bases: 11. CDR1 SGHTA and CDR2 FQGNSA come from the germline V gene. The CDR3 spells CASSPLGLAGGKVEQFF. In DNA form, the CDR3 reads TGTGCCAGCAGCCCCTTGGGACTAGCGGGAGGTAAAGTTGAGCAGTTCTTC.

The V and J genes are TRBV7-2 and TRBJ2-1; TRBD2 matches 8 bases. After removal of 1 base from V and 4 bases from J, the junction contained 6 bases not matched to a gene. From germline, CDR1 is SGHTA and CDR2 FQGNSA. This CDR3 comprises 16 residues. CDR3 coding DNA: TGTGCCAGCAGCTTAGAGCGGGGGAGCGTGTACAATGAGCAGTTCTTC. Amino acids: CASSLERGSVYNEQFF.

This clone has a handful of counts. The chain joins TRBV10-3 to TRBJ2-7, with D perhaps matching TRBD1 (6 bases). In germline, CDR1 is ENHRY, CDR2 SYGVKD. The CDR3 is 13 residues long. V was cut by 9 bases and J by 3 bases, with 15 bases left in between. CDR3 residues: CAMSGQLNYEQYF. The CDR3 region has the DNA TGTGCCATGAGCGGACAGCTTAACTACGAGCAGTACTTC.

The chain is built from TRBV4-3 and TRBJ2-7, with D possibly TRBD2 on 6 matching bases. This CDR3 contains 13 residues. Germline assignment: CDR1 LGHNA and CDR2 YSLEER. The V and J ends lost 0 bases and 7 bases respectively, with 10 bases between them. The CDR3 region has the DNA TGCGCCAGCAGCCAAGATCTCGGAGGGGAGCAGTACTTC. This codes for CASSQDLGGEQYF.

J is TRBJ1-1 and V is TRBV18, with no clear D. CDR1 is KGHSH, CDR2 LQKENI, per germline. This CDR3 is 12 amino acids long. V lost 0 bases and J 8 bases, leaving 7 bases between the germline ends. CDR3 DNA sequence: TGTGCCAGCTCACCACCGGAGGGCGAAGCTTTCTTT. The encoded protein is CASSPPEGEAFF.

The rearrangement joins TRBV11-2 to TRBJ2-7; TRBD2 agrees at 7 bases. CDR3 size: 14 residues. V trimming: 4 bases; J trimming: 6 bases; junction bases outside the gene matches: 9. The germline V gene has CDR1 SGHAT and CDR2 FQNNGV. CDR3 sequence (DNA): TGTGCCAGCAGCTCCCAGACTAGCTCTACCGAGCAGTACTTC. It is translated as CASSSQTSSTEQYF.

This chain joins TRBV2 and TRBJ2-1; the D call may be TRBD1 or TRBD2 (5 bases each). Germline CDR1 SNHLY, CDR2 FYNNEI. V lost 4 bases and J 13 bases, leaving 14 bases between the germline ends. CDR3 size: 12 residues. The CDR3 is CASSAGLGPQFF. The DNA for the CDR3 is TGTGCCAGCAGTGCCGGCCTGGGACCTCAGTTCTTC.

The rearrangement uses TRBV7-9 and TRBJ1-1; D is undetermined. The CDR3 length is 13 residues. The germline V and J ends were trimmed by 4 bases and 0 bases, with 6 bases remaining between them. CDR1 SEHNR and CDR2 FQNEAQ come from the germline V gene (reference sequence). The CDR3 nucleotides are TGTGCCAGCAGCTACCGACTGAACACTGAAGCTTTCTTT. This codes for CASSYRLNTEAFF.

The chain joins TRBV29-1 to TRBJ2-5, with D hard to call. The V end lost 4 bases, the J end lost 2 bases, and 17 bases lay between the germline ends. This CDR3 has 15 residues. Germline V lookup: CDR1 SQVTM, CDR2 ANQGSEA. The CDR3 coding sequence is TGCAGCGTTGTTCAGGACGTTTCCCTACAAGAGACCCAGTACTTC. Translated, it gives CSVVQDVSLQETQYF.

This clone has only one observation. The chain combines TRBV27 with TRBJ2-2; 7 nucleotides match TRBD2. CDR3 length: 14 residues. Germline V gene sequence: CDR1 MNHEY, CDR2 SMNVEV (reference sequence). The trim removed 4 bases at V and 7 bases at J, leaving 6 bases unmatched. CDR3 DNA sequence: TGTGCCAGCAGTTCGTTTGGCGGGGGCGGGGAGCTGTTTTTT. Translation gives CASSSFGGGGELFF.

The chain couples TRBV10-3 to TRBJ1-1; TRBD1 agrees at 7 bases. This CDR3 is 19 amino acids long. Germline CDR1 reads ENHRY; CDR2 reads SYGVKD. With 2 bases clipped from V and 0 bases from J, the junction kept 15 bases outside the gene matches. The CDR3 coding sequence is TGTGCCATCAGTGAGACGTCCGGGACAGTGGCTACCATGAACACTGAAGCTTTCTTT. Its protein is CAISETSGTVATMNTEAFF.

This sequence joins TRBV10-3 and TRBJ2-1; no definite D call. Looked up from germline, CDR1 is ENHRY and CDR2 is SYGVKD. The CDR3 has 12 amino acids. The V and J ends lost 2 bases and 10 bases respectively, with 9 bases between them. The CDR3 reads CAISERPEEQFF. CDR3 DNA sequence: TGTGCCATCAGTGAGCGCCCAGAGGAGCAGTTCTTC.

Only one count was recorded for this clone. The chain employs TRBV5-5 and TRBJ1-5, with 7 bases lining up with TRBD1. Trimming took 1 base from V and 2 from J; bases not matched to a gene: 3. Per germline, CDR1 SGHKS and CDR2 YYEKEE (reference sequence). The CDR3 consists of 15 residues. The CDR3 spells CASSLRQGGNQPQHF. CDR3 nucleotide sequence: TGTGCCAGCAGCTTGCGACAGGGAGGCAATCAGCCCCAGCATTTT.

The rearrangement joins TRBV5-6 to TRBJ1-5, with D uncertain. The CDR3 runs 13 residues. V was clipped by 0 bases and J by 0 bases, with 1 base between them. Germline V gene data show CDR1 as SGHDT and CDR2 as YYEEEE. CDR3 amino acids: CASSLGSNQPQHF. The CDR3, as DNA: TGTGCCAGCAGCTTGGGTAGCAATCAGCCCCAGCATTTT. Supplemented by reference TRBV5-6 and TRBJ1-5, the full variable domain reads DAGVTQSPTHLIKTRGQQVTLRCSPKSGHDTVSWYQQALGQGPQFIFQYYEEEERQRGNFPDRFSGHQFPNYSSELNVNALLLGDSALYLCASSLGSNQPQHFGDGTRLSIL.

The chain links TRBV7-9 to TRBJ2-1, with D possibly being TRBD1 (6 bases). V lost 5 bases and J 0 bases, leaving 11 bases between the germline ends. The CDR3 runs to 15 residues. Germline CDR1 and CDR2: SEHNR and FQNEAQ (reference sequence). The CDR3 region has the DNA TGTGCCAGCAGCGAACAGGGAAGCTCCTACAATGAGCAGTTCTTC. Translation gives CASSEQGSSYNEQFF.